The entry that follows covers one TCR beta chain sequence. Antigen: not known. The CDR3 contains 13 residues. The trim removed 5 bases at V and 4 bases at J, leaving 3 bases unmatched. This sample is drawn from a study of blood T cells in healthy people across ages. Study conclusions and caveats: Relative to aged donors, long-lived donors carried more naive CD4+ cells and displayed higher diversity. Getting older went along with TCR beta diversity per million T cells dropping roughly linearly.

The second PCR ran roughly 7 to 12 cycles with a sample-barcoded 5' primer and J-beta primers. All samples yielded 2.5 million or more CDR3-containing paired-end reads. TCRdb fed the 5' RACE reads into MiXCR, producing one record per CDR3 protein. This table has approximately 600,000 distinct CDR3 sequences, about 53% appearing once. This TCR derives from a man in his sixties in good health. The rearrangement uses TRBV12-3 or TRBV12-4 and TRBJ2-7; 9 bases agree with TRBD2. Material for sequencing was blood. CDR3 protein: CASSSGGRYEQYF. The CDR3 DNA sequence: TGTGCCAGCAGTAGCGGGGGGAGGTACGAGCAGTACTTC.